What follows is one TCR beta chain and its context. The antigen remains unidentified. This specimen belongs to a study of T cell responses to AZD1222 COVID-19 vaccine. Study results and caveats: Spike-specific TCR breadth and depth rose after two AZD1222 doses. Donor demographics were predominantly white British with a female majority; clonal diversity may be underestimated. Across spike, vaccine-associated CD4 TCRs were found, dominant at 160-218 and 743-854.

The germline V gene encodes CDR1 KGHSH and CDR2 LQKENI. V lost 2 bases and J 3 bases, leaving 14 bases between the germline ends. The CDR3 is made up of 16 amino acids. Assay: immunoSEQ multiplex PCR; the TCRdb copy retains only in-frame clones and omits some. The table lists about 180,000 clones, 88% of them singletons. This TCR came from an adult in good health. This sample comprised peripheral blood, obtained on day 0 of AZD1222 vaccination. The chain uses TRBV18 and TRBJ1-3; D possibly corresponds to TRBD1 (6 bases). The CDR3 nucleotides are TGTGCCAGCTCACCAGCTGCGGGGGCGATTGGAAACACCATATATTTT. Encoded protein: CASSPAAGAIGNTIYF.